This TCR beta chain was captured in a study of cytotoxic CD8 clonotypes in ibrutinib-treated CLL. On the study more broadly: Partial responders around 24, complete 2; about twelve progressed and some 15 stayed in remission by median approximately 5.5 years. Overall study findings and caveats: Stable or contracted on treatment, public clonotypes were also uncommon.

CDR3 length: 15 amino acids. In germline, CDR1 is MDHEN, CDR2 SYDVKM. J gave up 4 bases and V 2 bases, and 7 bases lay outside the gene matches. The authors obtained about 1.9 micrograms of genomic DNA from cryopreserved PBMCs for TCR beta libraries. Comment on this clone: Its specificity is unknown.

The intended depth for sequencing was 1 in 200,000 to 1 in 1 million T cells. Here immunoSEQ multiplex PCR was the method, and the copy in TCRdb shows in-frame clones only, minus some. Of some 150,000 clones in the sample, 80% were seen once. This clonotype was sampled from a human donor with chronic lymphocytic leukemia. V and J are TRBV28 and TRBJ1-2, with 7 nucleotides matching TRBD1. Source: PBMCs, taken after 36 months of ibrutinib treatment. The CDR3 DNA follows: TGTGCCAGCAGTTTAGAGGGGGCCCGAGTCTATGGCTACACCTTC. As protein: CASSLEGARVYGYTF.